This T cell receptor (beta chain) emerged from a study of cytomegalovirus exposure and HLA in healthy donors. Trimming removed 2 bases at V and 2 bases at J, with 13 bases between. CDR3 length: 15 amino acids. CDR1 SGHVS and CDR2 FNYEAQ come from the germline V gene. PCR amplification relied on 60 Vbeta primers (plus 13 Jbeta primers). Profiling relied on immunoSEQ multiplex PCR, and the TCRdb table lists in-frame clones only, not all of them. The profile covers fewer than 250,000 clones, with about three quarters appearing a single time and less than 2% taken by the ten largest. As for this clone: As yet, its antigen is unknown.

General study results and limits: In the analysis, some V segments, TRBV6-2 and TRBV6-3 included, were excluded as indistinguishable. In a later analysis, productive TCRs from donors in an Asian-associated ancestry cluster reportedly carried fewer N-insertions than the cohort mean.

Sequencing input: PBMCs. The source is a male donor in good health and CMV-seronegative. The J gene is TRBJ2-7, the V gene TRBV7-6; D is possibly TRBD1 (5 bases). CDR3 loop: CASSLFRGAAYEQYF. The DNA of the CDR3 is TGTGCCAGCAGCTTATTTAGGGGCGCAGCCTACGAGCAGTACTTC. The whole variable domain, filled in from reference TRBV7-6 and TRBJ2-7, reads GAGVSQSPRYKVTKRGQDVALRCDPISGHVSLYWYRQALGQGPEFLTYFNYEAQQDKSGLPNDRFSAERPEGSISTLTIQRTEQRDSAMYRCASSLFRGAAYEQYFGPGTRLTVT.